A single sample gave rise to the 20 T cell receptor beta chains below, sequenced in a study of vaccination and CD4 T cells after COVID-19. These TCRs are of unknown antigen specificity. Treatment in this sample: approximately 9-day PBMC culture with coronavirus spike peptide pools or control peptides (ViraFEST assay). Cultured CD4+ T cells had their DNA profiled by the Oncomine TCR Beta short-read assay. TCRdb re-called the PCR reads through MiXCR, storing one row per CDR3 protein. The table includes around 19,000 distinct CDR3 sequences, approximately 78% detected once. Material: CD4+ T cells from blood, cultured in vitro, obtained after SARS-CoV-2 vaccination. These receptors were collected from a human donor who received a COVID-19 vaccine.

In this sample, this clonotype turned up a few times. The chain uses TRBV7-8 and TRBJ1-5; 7 bases match TRBD1. V shed 5 bases, J shed 6 bases, and the junction held 7 bases outside the gene matches. CDR3 length equals 14 residues. Germline V lookup: CDR1 SGHVS, CDR2 FQNEAQ. Here the CDR3 reads CASSPRDSSQPQHF. The CDR3, as DNA: TGTGCCAGCAGCCCAAGGGACAGTTCTCAGCCCCAGCATTTT.

The chain uses TRBV20-1 and TRBJ2-3; D might be TRBD1 (6 bases). The V end was cut by 6 bases, the J end by 4 bases, with 14 bases between. The CDR3 is 13 residues long. CDR1 is DFQATT, CDR2 SNEGSKA, per germline (reference sequence). The CDR3 protein is CSAPKYRADTQYF. As DNA, the CDR3 is TGCAGTGCCCCCAAGTACAGGGCAGATACGCAGTATTTT.

The gene calls are TRBV28 and TRBJ2-3; the match to TRBD1 covers 9 bases. The CDR3 loop spans 17 amino acids. V trimming: 5 bases; J trimming: 1 base; junction bases outside the gene matches: 10. CDR1 MDHEN and CDR2 SYDVKM come from the germline V gene. The CDR3 nucleotides read TGTGCCAGCAGTGGATCCGGGACAGGGCGAGGCACAGATACGCAGTATTTT. The encoded protein is CASSGSGTGRGTDTQYF.

This chain connects TRBV7-2 to TRBJ1-2, with 7 bases that match TRBD1. This CDR3 is 16 amino acids long. CDR1 is SGHTA and CDR2 is FQGNSA in the germline V gene. V shed 5 bases, J shed 0 bases, and the junction held 9 bases outside the gene matches. CDR3 DNA sequence: TGTGCCAGCAGCCCAGTTTACGACAGGGCTAACTATGGCTACACCTTC. Protein: CASSPVYDRANYGYTF.

CDR3 protein: CATSDSGLAWETQYF. Here the CDR3 DNA reads TGTGCCACCAGTGATTCAGGACTAGCGTGGGAGACCCAGTACTTC. This chain joins TRBV24-1 and TRBJ2-5, with 9 bases fitting TRBD2. Germline CDR1 is KGHDR and CDR2 is SFDVKD. The CDR3 covers 15 residues. Germline trimming cut 2 bases from V and 5 bases from J; bases unmatched to any gene: 5.

In this sample, this clonotype turned up a few times. The V gene is TRBV20-1, the J gene TRBJ1-5, with D perhaps TRBD1 (5 bases). Trimming left V 3 bases short and J 0 bases short, with 12 bases between. There are 15 residues in the CDR3. Germline V gene sequence: CDR1 DFQATT, CDR2 SNEGSKA (reference sequence). This CDR3 is CSASTGLHSNQPQHF. The CDR3 DNA sequence: TGCAGTGCTAGTACAGGCCTTCATAGCAATCAGCCCCAGCATTTT.

V is TRBV11-3 and J is TRBJ2-5, with 11 bases aligning to TRBD2. CDR1 is SGHNT, CDR2 YENEEA, per germline. There are 16 residues in the CDR3. J was trimmed by 4 bases and V by 5 bases; bases with no gene match: 9. Written as DNA, the CDR3 is TGTGCCAGCAGCCAACTAGCGGGGGATAGGGGAGAGACCCAGTACTTC. Protein product: CASSQLAGDRGETQYF.

This clonotype has more than one count but fewer than ten. The V call is TRBV30, the J call TRBJ1-5; possible D gene TRBD1, 5 bases. Germline CDR1 is GTSNPN and CDR2 is SVGIG (reference sequence). V lost 1 base, J lost 2 bases, and 12 bases lay in between. The CDR3 spans 15 residues. In DNA form, the CDR3 reads TGTGCCTGGAGTGCCCGGGGGATGGGCAATCAGCCCCAGCATTTT. This codes for CAWSARGMGNQPQHF. The whole variable domain, filled in from reference TRBV30 and TRBJ1-5, reads SQTIHQWPATLVQPVGSPLSLECTVEGTSNPNLYWYRQAAGRGLQLLFYSVGIGQISSEVPQNLSASRPQDRQFILSSKKLLLSDSGFYLCAWSARGMGNQPQHFGDGTRLSIL.

V and J are TRBV27 and TRBJ2-3, with TRBD2 matching over 11 bases. Per the germline V gene, CDR1 is MNHEY and CDR2 is SMNVEV (reference sequence). The CDR3 runs to 14 residues. Trimming removed 8 bases from V and 5 bases from J; junction bases left unmatched: 6. For the CDR3, the DNA is TGTGCCAGCGAACTAGCGGGGGCGGTAGATACGCAGTATTTT. This translates into CASELAGAVDTQYF.

The chain is built from TRBV24-1 and TRBJ1-2; 12 bases align to TRBD1. CDR1 KGHDR and CDR2 SFDVKD come from the germline V gene. After removal of 3 bases from V and 6 bases from J, the junction contained 4 bases not matched to a gene. The CDR3 loop spans 15 amino acids. Written as DNA, the CDR3 is TGTGCCACCAGTGATGGGGGACAGGGGGCGGATGGCTACACCTTC. This gives the protein CATSDGGQGADGYTF.

The chain is built from TRBV6-1 and TRBJ2-1; tentatively, D is TRBD2 (6 bases). Germline V lookup: CDR1 MNHNS, CDR2 SASEGT. This CDR3 comprises 15 residues. V was pared by 7 bases and J by 6 bases, with 19 bases between. CDR3 bases: TGTGCCAGCATCCTGACTAGAGGTGCCTTCAATGAGCAGTTCTTC. This gives the protein CASILTRGAFNEQFF.

This clonotype was counted only a few times. J is TRBJ1-1 and V is TRBV21-1; TRBD1, the table's D call, was not compared with the DNA. TRBV21-1 is tagged as a pseudogene. There are 15 residues in the CDR3. The CDR3 loop is CASSKDPTALKGAFF. The DNA for the CDR3 is TGTGCCAGCAGCAAAGATCCGACAGCCCTGAAAGGGGCTTTCTTT.

This sequence joins TRBV7-3 and TRBJ2-2, with 9 nucleotides matching TRBD2. V gave up 1 base and J gave up 3 bases; unmatched junction bases: 9. Germline V gene sequence: CDR1 SGHTA, CDR2 FQGTGA. The CDR3 loop spans 18 amino acids. The CDR3 spells CASSLIGSGGPDTGELFF. CDR3 coding DNA: TGTGCCAGCAGCTTAATTGGGAGCGGGGGGCCCGACACCGGGGAGCTGTTTTTT.

The V call is TRBV9, the J call TRBJ2-5; 9 bases line up with TRBD2. Trimming cost V 0 bases and J 7 bases; bases outside gene matches: 4. Germline V lookup: CDR1 SGDLS, CDR2 YYNGEE. This CDR3 region has 14 residues. This chain's CDR3 is CASSVGGGRGTQYF. The CDR3 bases are TGTGCCAGCAGCGTAGGGGGCGGGAGGGGGACCCAGTACTTC.

This clonotype was detected only once. The chain uses TRBV28 and TRBJ1-5, with D possibly being TRBD1 (6 bases). V was trimmed by 3 bases and J by 5 bases, leaving 14 bases between them. CDR1 and CDR2 from the germline V gene are MDHEN and SYDVKM. CDR3 length: 15 amino acids. The CDR3 DNA reads TGTGCCAGCAGTTTCCCCGGCAGGGGATATCAGCCCCAGCATTTT. It specifies CASSFPGRGYQPQHF.

The chain joins TRBV2 to TRBJ1-3; possibly TRBD1 for D (6 bases). The length of the CDR3 is 14 residues. Trimming stripped 6 bases from V and 0 bases from J, with 9 bases between. Germline loops: CDR1 SNHLY, CDR2 FYNNEI. CDR3 DNA sequence: TGTGCCAGCAGCCGGACAGTCTCTGGAAACACCATATATTTT. Protein: CASSRTVSGNTIYF. The entire variable domain, with the rest obtained from reference TRBV2 and TRBJ1-3, is as follows: EPEVTQTPSHQVTQMGQEVILRCVPISNHLYFYWYRQILGQKVEFLVSFYNNEISEKSEIFDDQFSVERPDGSNFTLKIRSTKLEDSAMYFCASSRTVSGNTIYFGEGSWLTVV.

The gene calls are TRBV7-9 and TRBJ1-2; 7 bases map to TRBD1. This CDR3 contains 16 residues. With V trimmed by 2 bases and J by 0 bases, 6 bases remained unmatched. The germline V gene has CDR1 SEHNR and CDR2 FQNEAQ (reference sequence). Here the CDR3 DNA reads TGTGCCAGCAGCTTATCCTTGGGGACAGCTAACTATGGCTACACCTTC. Residues: CASSLSLGTANYGYTF.

The genes are TRBV20-1 and TRBJ1-2; TRBD1 aligns across 11 bases. This CDR3 region has 13 residues. V was pared by 6 bases and J by 5 bases, with 5 bases of the junction left unmatched. Germline lookup yields CDR1 DFQATT and CDR2 SNEGSKA (reference sequence). CDR3 in amino acids: CSARTGGNYGYTF. CDR3 coding DNA: TGCAGTGCGAGGACAGGGGGCAATTATGGCTACACCTTC.

V and J are TRBV19 and TRBJ2-1; 14 bases match TRBD2. The CDR3 spans 18 residues. CDR1 and CDR2 from the germline V gene are LNHDA and SQIVND (reference sequence). V shed 5 bases, J shed 4 bases, and the junction held 10 bases outside the gene matches. CDR3 bases: TGTGCCAGTAGTGGACTAGCGGGGGGCCCTCCGCCTTACAATGAGCAGTTCTTC. Protein product: CASSGLAGGPPPYNEQFF.

In its sample, this clonotype was seen once. The chain recombines TRBV2 with TRBJ1-2; D unclear. The germline V gene encodes CDR1 SNHLY and CDR2 FYNNEI. This CDR3 has 15 residues. V was trimmed by 3 bases and J by 0 bases, leaving 11 bases between them. The CDR3 region is CASSDGDWANYGYTF. CDR3 nucleotides: TGTGCCAGCAGTGATGGCGATTGGGCTAACTATGGCTACACCTTC. Together with reference TRBV2 and TRBJ1-2, the CDR3 gives the full variable domain: EPEVTQTPSHQVTQMGQEVILRCVPISNHLYFYWYRQILGQKVEFLVSFYNNEISEKSEIFDDQFSVERPDGSNFTLKIRSTKLEDSAMYFCASSDGDWANYGYTFGSGTRLTVV.